This TCR beta chain derives from a study of T cells after yellow fever vaccination. Production of TCR cDNA was by 5'RACE template switching, which also added a universal primer site and UMIs. TCRdb reprocessed the 5' RACE reads with MiXCR, giving one entry per CDR3 protein. The data hold about 230,000 distinct CDR3 sequences, with around 6.7% observed a single time. In this sample, this clonotype turned up a few times. The sequencing used CD4+ T cells sorted from PBMCs, collected on the day of the yellow fever booster vaccination. This clonotype was obtained from a man aged 30 to 45 who received the YFV17D yellow fever vaccine.

CDR3 DNA: TGTGCCAGCAGCTTAGCGAGCGCTGGCAATCAGCCCCAGCATTTT. Encoded protein: CASSLASAGNQPQHF. The rearrangement uses TRBV7-2 and TRBJ1-5, with D unresolved. In germline, CDR1 is SGHTA, CDR2 FQGNSA. V lost 0 bases and J 2 bases, leaving 8 bases between the germline ends. This CDR3 has 15 amino acids.